This TCR beta chain originates from a study of T cells after yellow fever vaccination. The CDR3 sequence is 13 residues long. In germline, CDR1 is DFQATT, CDR2 SNEGSKA (reference sequence). TCRdb re-called the 5' RACE reads with MiXCR, one entry per CDR3 protein. The sample gives some 300,000 distinct CDR3 sequences, around 4% of which show up once; about 20% is in the top ten. In its sample, this clonotype was seen a few times. The chain uses TRBV20-1 and TRBJ2-1, with 8 nucleotides matching TRBD2. Sequenced material: PBMCs, taken on the day of the yellow fever booster vaccination. This receptor was identified in a young man who received the YFV17D yellow fever vaccine. The CDR3 here is CSPVAGSYNEQFF. The CDR3 DNA reads TGCAGCCCGGTAGCGGGGAGTTACAATGAGCAGTTCTTC.